One T cell receptor (beta chain) is described in this entry. The length of the CDR3 is 14 residues. Looked up from germline, CDR1 is MNHNS and CDR2 is SASEGT. Trimming shortened V by 6 bases and J by 5 bases, and 13 bases separated the two germline ends. This sample was included in a study of T cell changes during pregnancy in multiple sclerosis. Generated by immunoSEQ multiplex PCR, the TCRdb table keeps only in-frame clones and is missing some. The sample holds about 38,000 clones, about 93% seen once. The clonotype was recovered from a female donor in good health, enrolled as a control in a pregnancy study. The V call is TRBV6-1, the J call TRBJ1-4; unclear D gene. The specimen comprised CD4+ T cells from peripheral blood mononuclear cells, sampled after pregnancy. Written as DNA, the CDR3 is TGTGCCAGCAGAGGAGGGCAGGTGAATGAAAAACTGTTTTTT. This translates into CASRGGQVNEKLFF.